The clone carrying this T cell receptor beta chain turned up a few times. Its antigen is currently unknown. Nominal health characterized the donors when sampled, though unrecorded immune exposures were likely. Germline V gives CDR1 GTSNPN, CDR2 SVGIG (reference sequence). Trimming took 1 base from V and 5 from J, leaving 9 bases between them. The CDR3 sequence is 13 residues long. These data are taken from a study of cytomegalovirus exposure and HLA in healthy donors. 13 Jbeta primers and 60 Vbeta primers were used for the PCR. Using immunoSEQ multiplex PCR, the repertoire was profiled, and TCRdb retains in-frame clones only, with some absent. The sample has roughly 88,000 clones; less than 85% are singletons. General study results and limits: Cytomegalovirus-associated status was assigned to some 180 TCR beta chains. When analyzed later, the rates of TCR association showed variation by HLA locus, with DRB1 the most and HLA-C the fewest. Earlier findings revealed that most TCR beta V segments proved productive either about 90% or about 30% of the time.

The sequence was collected from a man younger than 40 in good health and CMV-seropositive. The sample taken for sequencing was PBMCs. The chain employs TRBV30 and TRBJ1-5; D not certain. This CDR3 is CAWSGAGDQPQHF. CDR3 coding DNA: TGTGCCTGGAGTGGGGCGGGAGATCAGCCCCAGCATTTT.